The clone carrying this TCR beta chain was counted ten times or more. The source of the sample is a study of T cells in Graves' hyperthyroidism and ophthalmopathy. CDR3 length: 16 residues. Germline CDR1 and CDR2: SGHNT and YENEEA. The V and J ends lost 0 bases and 3 bases, in that order; junction bases with no gene match: 5. Researchers took RNA transcripts and amplified the TCR beta CDR3 regions from them. HTBI primers drove first-round RT-PCR of the TCR CDR3. In TCRdb, the multiplex PCR reads were re-called with MiXCR into one record per CDR3 protein. This sample has under 300,000 distinct CDR3 sequences; 12% to 15% occur once, and the top ten carry roughly 7.9%.

The gene calls are TRBV11-3 and TRBJ1-1, with TRBD1 matching 9 bases. The specimen was blood. This TCR derives from a woman aged 40 to 55 with Graves' hyperthyroidism. CDR3 in DNA: TGTGCCAGCAGCTTAGATCTCCGACAGGGGGACACTGAAGCTTTCTTT. Encoded protein: CASSLDLRQGDTEAFF.